The 27 T cell receptor beta chains reported below all come from one sample, sequenced in a study of CD8 T cells in ankylosing spondylitis. These TCRs are of unknown antigen specificity. Study-wide points: A TCR beta motif of eight or nine highly homologous variants seemed to mark ankylosing spondylitis blood.

TCRdb processed the 5' RACE reads anew with MiXCR; each CDR3 protein has one entry. The sample lists about 800,000 distinct CDR3 sequences; 12% were seen once. Sequences were obtained from blood, either unsorted or a sorted T cell fraction (not recorded which). The receptors come from a male donor with ankylosing spondylitis.

This clonotype was seen more than once but under ten times. The chain joins TRBV29-1 to TRBJ2-7; TRBD1 matches at 7 bases. The CDR3 loop spans 13 amino acids. V lost 6 bases and J lost 1; bases outside the gene matches: 6. The germline gives CDR1 SQVTM, CDR2 ANQGSEA. CDR3 coding DNA: TGCAGCGTGAATTGGGACAGTTCCTACGAGCAGTACTTC. Its translation: CSVNWDSSYEQYF.

This clonotype showed up just a few times. The chain combines TRBV7-9 with TRBJ1-1, with unresolved D. Germline CDR1 reads SEHNR; CDR2 reads FQNEAQ (reference sequence). Trimming took off 5 bases at V and 1 base at J, with 11 bases between the two ends. The CDR3 covers 14 residues. The CDR3 reads CASSPDGRNTEAFF. The CDR3 bases are TGTGCCAGCAGCCCCGACGGAAGGAACACTGAAGCTTTCTTT. Together with reference TRBV7-9 and TRBJ1-1, the CDR3 gives the full variable domain: DTGVSQNPRHKITKRGQNVTFRCDPISEHNRLYWYRQTLGQGPEFLTYFQNEAQLEKSRLLSDRFSAERPKGSFSTLEIQRTEQGDSAMYLCASSPDGRNTEAFFGQGTRLTVV.

The sample holds a few counts of this clonotype. The chain combines TRBV3-1 with TRBJ2-5; TRBD1 matches at 9 bases. The germline CDR1 and CDR2 sequences are LGHDT and YNNKEL (reference sequence). CDR3 size: 14 residues. V dropped 8 bases and J dropped 3; count of bases not matched to a gene: 7. Written as DNA, the CDR3 is TGTGCCAGCCTCCCGGGACAGGGAAAAGAGACCCAGTACTTC. This translates into CASLPGQGKETQYF.

The chain recombines TRBV20-1 with TRBJ1-5, with D possibly being TRBD1 (5 bases). The V and J ends lost 6 bases and 6 bases respectively, with 15 bases between them. The CDR3 runs 13 residues. Germline assignment: CDR1 DFQATT and CDR2 SNEGSKA (reference sequence). The CDR3 nucleotides read TGCAGTGCCAGGGCGGGAATGAGTCAGCCCCAGCATTTT. This encodes CSARAGMSQPQHF.

Many counts were recorded for this clonotype. V and J are TRBV5-1 and TRBJ2-3; a possible D gene is TRBD1 (5 bases). Trimming took off 1 base at V and 5 bases at J, with 11 bases between the two ends. CDR3 length: 14 amino acids. Germline CDR1 reads SGHRS; CDR2 reads YFSETQ. Here the CDR3 DNA reads TGCGCCAGCAGCTTGCTTCAGGGTGAAGATACGCAGTATTTT. Translation: CASSLLQGEDTQYF.

This clonotype was recorded at least ten times. The chain combines TRBV6-5 with TRBJ2-7, with TRBD2 identical over 9 bases. Germline CDR1 is MNHEY and CDR2 is SVGAGI. The V and J ends lost 0 bases and 2 bases, in that order; junction bases with no gene match: 2. This CDR3 is 15 amino acids long. CDR3 in DNA: TGTGCCAGCAGTTACTCTAGCGGGGGCCCCTACGAGCAGTACTTC. As protein: CASSYSSGGPYEQYF.

The rearrangement joins TRBV5-8 to TRBJ1-6; TRBD1 aligns across 7 bases. This CDR3 region has 15 residues. The V gene end was trimmed by 4 bases and the J gene end by 7 bases; junction bases not matched to a gene: 8. The germline gives CDR1 SGHTS, CDR2 YDEGEE. The CDR3 DNA reads TGTGCCAGCAGCCGAAGGGACAGAGGGAATTCACCCCTCCACTTT. This encodes CASSRRDRGNSPLHF.

This clonotype was seen a handful of times. CDR3 bases: TGCAGTGCCATTCGACAGGACACAGATACGCAGTATTTT. Translating it yields CSAIRQDTDTQYF. J is TRBJ2-3 and V is TRBV20-1; D perhaps matches TRBD1 (6 bases). The germline V gene encodes CDR1 DFQATT and CDR2 SNEGSKA (reference sequence). V lost 6 bases to trimming and J lost 2 bases, with 12 bases between them. The CDR3 contains 13 residues.

This clonotype was seen only a few times. The gene calls are TRBV4-2 and TRBJ2-1; D possibly uses TRBD1 or TRBD2 (5 bases each). Trimming took off 3 bases at V and 5 bases at J, with 14 bases between the two ends. CDR1 LGHNA and CDR2 YNFKEQ come from the germline V gene. The CDR3 spans 15 residues. CDR3 amino acids: CASSHLGTADNEQFF. CDR3 bases: TGTGCCAGCAGCCACCTGGGGACCGCCGACAATGAGCAGTTCTTC.

This clonotype was found many times. The CDR3 spells CASSPVGVSPLHF. The CDR3 DNA is TGTGCCAGCAGCCCTGTCGGGGTTTCACCCCTCCACTTT. The V and J genes are TRBV7-9 and TRBJ1-6; unclear D gene. CDR3 length equals 13 residues. Germline CDR1 is SEHNR and CDR2 is FQNEAQ (reference sequence). V was pared by 5 bases and J by 9 bases, with 11 bases between.

The V call is TRBV5-6, the J call TRBJ2-7, with D possibly matching TRBD1 (6 bases). CDR1 and CDR2 (germline): SGHDT, YYEEEE. Trimming stripped 2 bases from V and 0 bases from J, with 18 bases between. The CDR3 runs to 17 residues. The chain's CDR3 is CASSFTLPGHGSYEQYF. The CDR3 bases are TGTGCCAGCAGCTTCACATTGCCGGGACATGGCTCCTACGAGCAGTACTTC.

The CDR3 nucleotides read TGCGCCAGCAGCTCCACCTCGGGGGCGGGAAACACCATATATTTT. This codes for CASSSTSGAGNTIYF. The gene calls are TRBV5-1 and TRBJ1-3; tentative D call: TRBD1 (6 bases). The CDR3 runs to 15 residues. Germline V CDR1 and CDR2: SGHRS, YFSETQ. The V gene lost 3 bases and the J gene lost 4 bases, with 14 bases spanning the gap.

This chain links TRBV7-8 with TRBJ1-1; TRBD1 aligns across 9 bases. Germline V gene sequence: CDR1 SGHVS, CDR2 FQNEAQ. With V trimmed by 6 bases and J by 4 bases, 12 bases remained unmatched. The CDR3 length is 16 residues. In DNA, the CDR3 is TGTGCCAGCAGGCGCAGACAGGGGGAAGGTTCCACTGAAGCTTTCTTT. It translates to CASRRRQGEGSTEAFF.

This clonotype was detected a few times. The rearrangement uses TRBV6-2 or TRBV6-3 and TRBJ2-1; tentative D call: TRBD2 (6 bases). Germline V gene lookup returns CDR1 MNHEY and CDR2 SVGEGT. The V gene lost 8 bases and the J gene lost 4 bases, with 12 bases spanning the gap. The CDR3 consists of 13 residues. The CDR3 DNA sequence: TGTGCCAGCGTGCGGGATGGGTACAATGAGCAGTTCTTC. Its translation is CASVRDGYNEQFF.

Many counts were recorded for this clonotype. The chain has TRBV5-1 and TRBJ2-7; 7 bases map to TRBD1. Per germline, CDR1 SGHRS and CDR2 YFSETQ. J was trimmed by 3 bases and V by 4 bases; bases with no gene match: 10. This CDR3 has 15 amino acids. Written as DNA, the CDR3 is TGCGCCAGCAGCATCGCAGGGGGAAACCTCTACGAGCAGTACTTC. It encodes CASSIAGGNLYEQYF.

This clonotype has a handful of counts. The chain combines TRBV11-1 with TRBJ1-2; D not certain. Germline V gene sequence: CDR1 SGHAT, CDR2 FQDESV (reference sequence). Trimming removed 4 bases at V and 7 bases at J, with 28 bases between. The CDR3 extends over 18 amino acids. The CDR3 here is CASSSRRAHGPPAGGYTF. The CDR3, as DNA: TGTGCCAGCAGCTCGAGACGAGCTCACGGACCACCGGCGGGTGGCTACACCTTC.

This clonotype was seen ten or more times. The chain uses TRBV29-1 and TRBJ2-3, with D uncertain. V shed 2 bases and J shed 8 bases, with 5 bases lying between them. The CDR3 consists of 10 residues. Germline-derived CDR1 and CDR2 are SQVTM and ANQGSEA. The CDR3 sequence: CSVELPTQYF. The CDR3 nucleotides are TGCAGCGTTGAATTGCCTACGCAGTATTTT.

This clonotype was recorded a few times. The V gene is TRBV6-1, the J gene TRBJ2-1, with a weak D call TRBD1 (6 bases). The germline V and J ends were trimmed by 8 bases and 4 bases, with 15 bases remaining between them. The CDR3 contains 14 residues. Germline-derived CDR1 and CDR2 are MNHNS and SASEGT. Here the CDR3 reads CASRTGNRYNEQFF. The CDR3 DNA is TGTGCCAGCCGAACAGGGAATAGGTACAATGAGCAGTTCTTC.

V usage is TRBV4-2 and J usage is TRBJ2-7; D is ambiguous. This CDR3 contains 13 residues. The V gene lost 3 bases and the J gene lost 5 bases, with 11 bases spanning the gap. Germline V gene lookup returns CDR1 LGHNA and CDR2 YNFKEQ. The CDR3 nucleotides read TGTGCCAGCAGCCAGGGGTTTTTCAACGAGCAGTACTTC. It yields the protein CASSQGFFNEQYF.

This clonotype was found a few times. The chain uses TRBV2 and TRBJ2-1, with TRBD2 matching over 12 bases. V lost 8 bases to trimming and J lost 6 bases; unmatched junction nucleotides: 8. The germline CDR1 and CDR2 sequences are SNHLY and FYNNEI. This CDR3 has 15 residues. The CDR3 protein is CASLLAGGGLNEQFF. The CDR3 DNA follows: TGTGCCAGCCTCCTAGCGGGGGGGGGCCTCAATGAGCAGTTCTTC.

J is TRBJ2-1 and V is TRBV27; the match to TRBD2 covers 15 bases. Per germline, CDR1 MNHEY and CDR2 SMNVEV (reference sequence). The trim removed 5 bases at V and 10 bases at J, leaving 6 bases unmatched. This CDR3 region has 15 residues. DNA of the CDR3: TGTGCCAGCAGTGGACTAGCGGGAGGGCCATGGGAGCAGTTCTTC. Protein: CASSGLAGGPWEQFF.

This clonotype was observed a few times. The chain carries TRBV7-2 and TRBJ2-3; 9 bases map to TRBD2. The CDR3 is 17 residues long. V lost 5 bases and J lost 3; bases outside the gene matches: 12. Germline assignment: CDR1 SGHTA and CDR2 FQGNSA. CDR3 loop: CASSPRISGRRTDTQYF. Written as DNA, the CDR3 is TGTGCCAGCAGCCCCCGCATTAGCGGGAGAAGGACAGATACGCAGTATTTT.

This clonotype has at least ten counts. The chain combines TRBV5-1 with TRBJ1-5; D not resolved. V was shortened by 4 bases and J by 6 bases, with 8 bases between the two germline ends. Germline V gene sequence: CDR1 SGHRS, CDR2 YFSETQ. The CDR3 is 12 amino acids. The CDR3 sequence: CASSPEGQPQHF. CDR3 coding DNA: TGCGCCAGCAGCCCGGAAGGTCAGCCCCAGCATTTT.

The gene calls are TRBV20-1 and TRBJ2-7; D is undetermined. Per germline, CDR1 DFQATT and CDR2 SNEGSKA (reference sequence). V was shortened by 3 bases and J by 0 bases, with 12 bases between the two germline ends. The CDR3 is 14 residues long. The CDR3 DNA sequence: TGCAGTGCTAGCGACGGTGCCTACTCCTACGAGCAGTACTTC. Translated: CSASDGAYSYEQYF.

This clonotype has only a few counts. The J gene is TRBJ2-7, the V gene TRBV6-1; D call uncertain. This CDR3 contains 14 residues. V lost 6 bases and J lost 0, with 12 bases in between. Germline lookup yields CDR1 MNHNS and CDR2 SASEGT. CDR3 DNA sequence: TGTGCCAGCAGCCCTCATGACGGCTCCTACGAGCAGTACTTC. It encodes CASSPHDGSYEQYF.

The DNA for the CDR3 is TGTGCCAGCAGTTACTCGCAGGGTCGTGGCTACACCTTC. This codes for CASSYSQGRGYTF. The rearrangement joins TRBV6-6 to TRBJ1-2, with D perhaps matching TRBD1 (5 bases). The CDR3 spans 13 residues. From germline, CDR1 is MNHNY and CDR2 SVGAGI (reference sequence). Trimming pared 0 bases from V and 7 bases from J, leaving 9 bases between.

This clonotype was seen many times. The gene calls are TRBV5-1 and TRBJ2-2; D unclear. CDR3 length: 12 residues. Germline values: CDR1 SGHRS, CDR2 YFSETQ. Trimming stripped 5 bases from V and 11 bases from J, with 13 bases between. The chain's CDR3 is CASSHSSDELFF. CDR3 sequence (DNA): TGCGCCAGCAGTCACTCTTCCGATGAGCTGTTTTTT.